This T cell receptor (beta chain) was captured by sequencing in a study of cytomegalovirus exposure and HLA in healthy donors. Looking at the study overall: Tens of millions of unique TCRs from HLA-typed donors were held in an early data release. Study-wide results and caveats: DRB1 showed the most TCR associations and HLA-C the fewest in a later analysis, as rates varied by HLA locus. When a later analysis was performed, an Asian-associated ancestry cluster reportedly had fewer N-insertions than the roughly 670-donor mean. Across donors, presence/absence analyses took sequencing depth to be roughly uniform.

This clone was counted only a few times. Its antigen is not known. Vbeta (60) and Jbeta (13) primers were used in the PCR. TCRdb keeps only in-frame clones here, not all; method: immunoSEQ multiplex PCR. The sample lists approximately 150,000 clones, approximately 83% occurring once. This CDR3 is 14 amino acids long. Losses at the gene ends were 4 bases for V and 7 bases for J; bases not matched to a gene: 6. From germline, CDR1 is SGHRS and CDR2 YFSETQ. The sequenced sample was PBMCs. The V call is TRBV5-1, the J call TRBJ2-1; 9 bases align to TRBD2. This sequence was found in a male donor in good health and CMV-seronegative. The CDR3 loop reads CASSKAGGGNEQFF. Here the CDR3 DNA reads TGCGCCAGCAGCAAAGCGGGGGGAGGGAATGAGCAGTTCTTC.